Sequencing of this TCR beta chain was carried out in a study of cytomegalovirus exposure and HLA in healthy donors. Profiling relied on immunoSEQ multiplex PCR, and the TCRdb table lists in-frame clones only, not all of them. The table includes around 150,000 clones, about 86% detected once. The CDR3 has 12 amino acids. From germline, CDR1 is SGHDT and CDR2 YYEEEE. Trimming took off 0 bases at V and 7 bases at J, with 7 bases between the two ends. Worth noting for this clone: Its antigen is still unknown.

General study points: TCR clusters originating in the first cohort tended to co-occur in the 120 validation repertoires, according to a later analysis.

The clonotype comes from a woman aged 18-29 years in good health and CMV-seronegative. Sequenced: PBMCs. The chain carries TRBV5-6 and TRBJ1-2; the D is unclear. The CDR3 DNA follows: TGTGCCAGCAGCTTGGCCTTGAGTGGCTACACCTTC. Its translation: CASSLALSGYTF.